Reported below is one T cell receptor beta chain. Its cognate antigen is unknown. The sample comes from a study of a mutant IDH1 vaccine in newly diagnosed glioma. Across the study: Radiotherapy alone preceded vaccination by 4-6 weeks; alternatively, vaccination started with temozolomide cycles.

V was pared by 1 base and J by 5 bases, with 7 bases of the junction left unmatched. Per the germline V gene, CDR1 is SEHNR and CDR2 is FQNEAQ (reference sequence). CDR3 length: 17 amino acids. As to time point: week 35, safety follow-up. Each dose of the vaccine consisted of 300 ug of mutant IDH1 20-mer peptide, with topical imiquimod. The protocol was immunoSEQ multiplex PCR, while the TCRdb copy is restricted to in-frame clones and leaves out a portion. This sample has about 68,000 clones, with approximately 84% found just once. The sample was PBMCs, taken from a glioma patient whose treatment included an IDH1 peptide vaccine. V and J are TRBV7-9 and TRBJ2-1; TRBD2 matches 11 bases. The TCR was taken from a man between 18 and 35 years old with glioma. The CDR3 region is CASSLDKGLAAHNEQFF. In DNA form, the CDR3 reads TGTGCCAGCAGCTTAGATAAGGGACTAGCGGCCCACAATGAGCAGTTCTTC. Variable domain in full (rest from reference TRBV7-9 and TRBJ2-1): DTGVSQNPRHKITKRGQNVTFRCDPISEHNRLYWYRQTLGQGPEFLTYFQNEAQLEKSRLLSDRFSAERPKGSFSTLEIQRTEQGDSAMYLCASSLDKGLAAHNEQFFGPGTRLTVL.